This TCR beta chain came from a study of blood T cell repertoires in COVID-19. Germline lookup yields CDR1 SEHNR and CDR2 FQNEAQ (reference sequence). V lost 4 bases and J 1 base, leaving 6 bases between the germline ends. The CDR3 loop spans 13 amino acids. Authors' methods: Estimation of nucleated cell counts was performed using reference gene primer amplification. Only in-frame clones appear in the TCRdb table, and some are missing; sequencing was by immunoSEQ multiplex PCR. V, J and clone size derive from that table, while D and trimming were established from the DNA sequence. The sample includes some 55,000 clones, 80% to 85% of them seen just once.

This chain links TRBV7-9 with TRBJ2-3; no definite D call. Sequencing was done on a sample of peripheral blood. The receptor comes from a woman aged 55-70 years with acute or convalescent COVID-19. The CDR3 is CASSSTRTDTQYF. For the CDR3, the DNA is TGTGCCAGCAGCTCGACTCGCACAGATACGCAGTATTTT.